The source of this TCR beta chain is a study of T cells in Graves' hyperthyroidism and ophthalmopathy. This clonotype occurred many times. Its antigen remains unknown. Diagnosing involved the use of clinical symptoms, serum thyroxine and TRAb, thyroid ultrasound and orbital computed tomography. The CDR3 is made up of 14 amino acids. V lost 6 bases to trimming and J lost 6 bases; unmatched junction nucleotides: 10. The germline gives CDR1 MNHNS, CDR2 SASEGT. Amplification yielded TCR beta CDR3 regions, with RNA transcripts as the source. The primer set for the first-round RT-PCR of the TCR CDR3 was HTBI. TCRdb reprocessed the multiplex PCR reads with MiXCR, giving one entry per CDR3 protein. The sample has about 690,000 distinct CDR3 sequences; approximately 15% are singletons. Study-wide points: The blood repertoire included most of the expanded thyroid clonotypes above 0.001.

The chain employs TRBV6-1 and TRBJ2-5; 7 positions agree with TRBD1. The material sequenced was blood. This clonotype was obtained from a man in his fifties with Graves' hyperthyroidism. CDR3 bases: TGTGCCAGCAGACCAGGACAGGTGGGGCAGACCCAGTACTTC. This translates into CASRPGQVGQTQYF.